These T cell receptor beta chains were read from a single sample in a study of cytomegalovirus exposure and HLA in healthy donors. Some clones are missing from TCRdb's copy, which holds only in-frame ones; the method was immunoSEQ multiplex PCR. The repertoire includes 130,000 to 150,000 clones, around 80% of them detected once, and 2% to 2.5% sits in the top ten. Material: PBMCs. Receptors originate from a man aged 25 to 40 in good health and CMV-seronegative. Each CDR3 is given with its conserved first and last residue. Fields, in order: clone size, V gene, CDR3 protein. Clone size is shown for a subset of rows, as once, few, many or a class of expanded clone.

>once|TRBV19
CASSMGLPKYTDTQYF
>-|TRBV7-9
CASSSARLAGATDTQYF
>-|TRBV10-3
CAIRDKNTGELFF
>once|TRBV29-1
CSVEDRDSPYNEQFF
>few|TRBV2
CASSATWGTAGGYTF
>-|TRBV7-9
CASSYRQGGGNTEAFF
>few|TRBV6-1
CASSEGWGLGNEQFF
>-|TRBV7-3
CASSLTGEGETQYF
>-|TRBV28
CASRRGELAGGSRETQYF
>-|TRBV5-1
CASSLGTGVQPQHF
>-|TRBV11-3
CASSPFQGSGELFF
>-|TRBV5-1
CASSLIPGDEKLFF
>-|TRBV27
CASRMTQGSTIYF
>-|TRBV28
CASSLSGERAFF
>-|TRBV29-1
CSARTGGEDGYTF
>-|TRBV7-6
CASSQGQGANGYTF
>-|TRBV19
CATQLGGRDDEQYF
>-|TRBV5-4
CASSERGGFYETQYF
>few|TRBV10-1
CASSVGGRPDEQYF
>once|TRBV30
CAWSSTSAYQETQYF
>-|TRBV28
CAGSTGTYEQYF
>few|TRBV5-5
CASSISTGGREQFF
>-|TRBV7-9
CASEQGEWTETQYF
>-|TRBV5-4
CASSLATGPGSPLHF
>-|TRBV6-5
CASRGEQGFYEQYF
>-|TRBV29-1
CSVRQTEAFF
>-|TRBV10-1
CASRERRQPRPYEQYF
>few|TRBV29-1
CSIIRDLAGNTIYF
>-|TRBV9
CASSPSGRARTDTQYF
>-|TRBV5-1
CASSLGEGPLYEQYF
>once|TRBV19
CASSGSAYEQYF
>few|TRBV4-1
CASSQEKVGEQYF
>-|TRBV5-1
CASSPEGLAGTYDEQFF
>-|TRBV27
CASSLLAGGEQETQYF
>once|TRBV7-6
CASSLSGGGDGYTF
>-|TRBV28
CASSLGRNTEAFF
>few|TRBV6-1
CASGRTGLSQPQHF
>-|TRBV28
CASSALTGESTDTQYF
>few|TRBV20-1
CSAKQGTQYF
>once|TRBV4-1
CASRGWGQGNTGELFF
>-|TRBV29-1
CSVSGLTYNEQFF
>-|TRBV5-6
CASSPRSGIQQYF
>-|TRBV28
CASSLWGHQETQYF
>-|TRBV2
CASSVQGKQPQHF